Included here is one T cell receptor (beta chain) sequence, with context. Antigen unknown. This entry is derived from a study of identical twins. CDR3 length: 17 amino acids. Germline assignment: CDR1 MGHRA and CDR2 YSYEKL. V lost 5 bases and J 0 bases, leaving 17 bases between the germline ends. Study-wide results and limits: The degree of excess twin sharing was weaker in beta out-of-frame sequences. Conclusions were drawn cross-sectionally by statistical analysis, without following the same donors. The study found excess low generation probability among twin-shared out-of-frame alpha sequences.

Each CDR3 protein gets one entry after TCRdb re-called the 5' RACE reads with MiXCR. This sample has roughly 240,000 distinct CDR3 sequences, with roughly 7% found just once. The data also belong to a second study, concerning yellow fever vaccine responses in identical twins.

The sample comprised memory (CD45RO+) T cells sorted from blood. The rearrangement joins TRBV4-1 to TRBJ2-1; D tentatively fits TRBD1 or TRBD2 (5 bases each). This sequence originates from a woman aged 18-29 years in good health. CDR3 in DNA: TGCGCCAGCAGCAGGGTCGGGACCCAGAGCTCCTACAATGAGCAGTTCTTC. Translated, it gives CASSRVGTQSSYNEQFF.